The T cell receptor beta chain under discussion was sequenced for a study of T cells in localized non-small cell lung cancer. Trimming left V 10 bases short and J 2 bases short, with 14 bases between. The V gene's germline CDR1 is ENHRY and CDR2 SYGVKD. This CDR3 comprises 13 residues. TCRdb's table, derived via immunoSEQ multiplex PCR, lists solely in-frame clones and lacks some. The data hold approximately 2,600 clones, with around 30% observed a single time. The genes are TRBV10-3 and TRBJ1-1, with a tentative D call TRBD1 (6 bases). The receptor comes from a woman between 40 and 69 years old with stage III lung adenocarcinoma. The specimen was lung tumor tissue, collected before any cancer treatment. The CDR3 is CASLDSLNTEAFF. CDR3 sequence (DNA): TGTGCCAGCTTGGACAGCCTAAACACTGAAGCTTTCTTT.